This TCR beta chain came from a study of cytomegalovirus exposure and HLA in healthy donors. This CDR3 comprises 14 residues. V was pared by 0 bases and J by 4 bases, with 10 bases between. Germline assignment: CDR1 SEHNR and CDR2 FQNEAQ (reference sequence). Primers: 60 Vbeta forward and 13 Jbeta reverse. Authors' analysis steps: Approximately 11 million of the 80 million or so unique TCR beta chains counted in a later analysis were shared. Some clones are missing from TCRdb's copy, which holds only in-frame ones; the method was immunoSEQ multiplex PCR. The V and J calls and clone size are taken from that table; D and trimming were inferred from the DNA. The repertoire holds hundreds of thousands of clones, with 70% to 85% as singletons.

The chain combines TRBV7-9 with TRBJ2-7; no definite D call. This receptor was obtained from a woman in her 40s in good health and CMV-seronegative. The specimen sequenced was PBMCs. In nucleotides, the CDR3 is TGTGCCAGCAGCTTAGCTACCGGAGTATACGAGCAGTACTTC. This sequence encodes CASSLATGVYEQYF. The full variable domain, rest sourced from reference TRBV7-9 and TRBJ2-7, is DTGVSQNPRHKITKRGQNVTFRCDPISEHNRLYWYRQTLGQGPEFLTYFQNEAQLEKSRLLSDRFSAERPKGSFSTLEIQRTEQGDSAMYLCASSLATGVYEQYFGPGTRLTVT.